Shown below are 32 T cell receptor beta chains from a single sample sequenced in a study of T cell responses to AZD1222 COVID-19 vaccine (dated by TCRdb to the early 2020s). The method was the immunoSEQ multiplex PCR assay. The table comes from immuneACCESS by way of TCRdb, which keeps in-frame sequences with V and J called. Part of the clones is missing from these tables; in studies checked, under half for an unresolved V gene and the rest for unknown reasons. A total of about 83,000 clones appear in this sample, around 90% of them only once. The ten largest clones capture 4.5% to 5.5% of the sample. In the paper's terms, the time point label means: baseline before first vaccination. The treatment or condition label, as the study defines it: meningococcal conjugate vaccine given as trial control. The source was peripheral blood, collected on day 0 of MenACWY control vaccination. These TCRs come from an adult in good health.

The gene calls are TRBV4-2 and TRBJ2-1, with 12 nucleotides matching TRBD2. The CDR3 sequence is 16 residues long. V shed 1 base and J 4 bases; nucleotides not matched to a gene: 2. The germline V gene encodes CDR1 LGHNA and CDR2 YNFKEQ. The CDR3 sequence: CASSQGGTSGYNEQFF. The CDR3 DNA is TGTGCCAGCAGCCAAGGAGGGACTAGCGGGTACAATGAGCAGTTCTTC.

The chain is built from TRBV28 and TRBJ2-7; D may be TRBD1 (5 bases). V was trimmed by 5 bases and J by 0 bases, leaving 8 bases between them. Germline assignment: CDR1 MDHEN and CDR2 SYDVKM. The CDR3 consists of 13 residues. CDR3 coding DNA: TGTGCCAGCAGTAGACAGAGCTCCTACGAGCAGTACTTC. This translates into CASSRQSSYEQYF.

The rearrangement joins TRBV6-1 to TRBJ2-3, with 8 bases aligning to TRBD2. The CDR3 runs to 16 residues. The V segment lost 0 bases and the J segment 2 bases; nucleotides outside the gene matches: 4. Germline-derived CDR1 and CDR2 are MNHNS and SASEGT. In DNA, the CDR3 is TGTGCCAGCAGTGAAGCAGTGGGACTAGTCACAGATACGCAGTATTTT. This sequence encodes CASSEAVGLVTDTQYF.

The chain links TRBV6-2 or TRBV6-3 to TRBJ1-1; D unresolved. This CDR3 has 12 residues. Trimming took off 2 bases at V and 7 bases at J, with 8 bases between the two ends. Germline values: CDR1 MNHEY, CDR2 SVGEGT. In nucleotides, the CDR3 is TGTGCCAGCAGTTACCAGGATGGTGAAGCTTTCTTT. This encodes CASSYQDGEAFF.

Here the CDR3 reads CASSPDRGPGNEQFF. The CDR3 nucleotides read TGTGCCAGCAGTCCAGACAGGGGGCCTGGGAATGAGCAGTTCTTC. The chain recombines TRBV28 with TRBJ2-1, with 10 bases aligning to TRBD1. Germline CDR1 MDHEN, CDR2 SYDVKM. The CDR3 loop spans 15 amino acids. The J segment lost 7 bases and the V segment lost 5 bases, leaving 8 bases of the junction unmatched.

This chain connects TRBV13 to TRBJ1-5; 8 bases align to TRBD1. With V trimmed by 6 bases and J by 0 bases, 10 bases remained unmatched. The CDR3 runs 17 residues. CDR1 is PRHDT and CDR2 is FYEKMQ in the germline V gene (reference sequence). The CDR3 DNA sequence: TGTGCCAGCAGTTCTCGACAGGGGCCCTATAGCAATCAGCCCCAGCATTTT. It codes for CASSSRQGPYSNQPQHF.

The V gene is TRBV30, the J gene TRBJ1-6; possible D gene TRBD1, 6 bases. The CDR3 consists of 13 residues. Trimming removed 3 bases from V and 7 bases from J, with 10 bases in between. Germline V gene data show CDR1 as GTSNPN and CDR2 as SVGIG (reference sequence). CDR3 sequence reads: CAWRRGVNSPLHF. The CDR3 nucleotides read TGTGCCTGGAGGAGGGGGGTAAATTCACCCCTCCACTTT. The variable domain in full, with the rest retrieved from reference TRBV30 and TRBJ1-6, is SQTIHQWPATLVQPVGSPLSLECTVEGTSNPNLYWYRQAAGRGLQLLFYSVGIGQISSEVPQNLSASRPQDRQFILSSKKLLLSDSGFYLCAWRRGVNSPLHFGNGTRLTVT.

This clone was observed a single time. The genes are TRBV7-9 and TRBJ1-2, with a possible D match to TRBD1 (5 bases). V lost 4 bases, J lost 6 bases, and 9 bases lay in between. The CDR3 totals 12 residues. Germline assignment: CDR1 SEHNR and CDR2 FQNEAQ (reference sequence). The CDR3 bases are TGTGCCAGCAGCTCGGGACCGGATGGCTACACCTTC. It yields the protein CASSSGPDGYTF.

With regard to this clone: In the same sample, other DNA sequences code for this CDR3. V gene TRBV15 combines with J gene TRBJ1-5; a weak D match, TRBD1 (5 bases). Germline V gene sequence: CDR1 LNHNV, CDR2 YYDKDF (reference sequence). V was cut by 0 bases and J by 4 bases, with 7 bases left in between. CDR3 length: 14 residues. As DNA, the CDR3 is TGTGCCACCAGCAGAGATCAGGGAAATCAGCCCCAGCATTTT. It yields the protein CATSRDQGNQPQHF.

The gene calls are TRBV3-1 (or the pseudogene TRBV3-2) and TRBJ2-1; D is uncertain. Germline V gives CDR1 LGHDT, CDR2 YNNKEL (reference sequence). The CDR3 covers 12 residues. V was clipped by 4 bases and J by 6 bases, with 7 bases between them. The CDR3: CASSLRTNEQFF. The CDR3 DNA sequence: TGTGCCAGCAGCCTACGGACCAATGAGCAGTTCTTC.

The chain combines TRBV6-2 or TRBV6-3 with TRBJ2-5, with D perhaps TRBD1 (6 bases). Trimming removed 2 bases from V and 5 bases from J, with 18 bases in between. CDR3 length: 16 amino acids. Looked up from germline, CDR1 is MNHEY and CDR2 is SVGEGT. Written as DNA, the CDR3 is TGTGCCAGCAGTTACCGAACCGTCCACAGGGCTGAGACCCAGTACTTC. This codes for CASSYRTVHRAETQYF.

This chain joins TRBV7-3 and TRBJ2-6, with 9 bases that match TRBD1. This CDR3 is built from 18 residues. V lost 3 bases to trimming and J lost 0 bases; unmatched junction nucleotides: 6. CDR1 is SGHTA and CDR2 is FQGTGA in the germline V gene. The CDR3 nucleotides are TGTGCCAGCAGCTTGGGACAGGGAAAATACTCTGGGGCCAACGTCCTGACTTTC. Protein product: CASSLGQGKYSGANVLTF.

This rearrangement joins TRBV2 to TRBJ2-2, with TRBD1 identical over 8 bases. The CDR3 is made up of 13 amino acids. J gave up 7 bases and V 9 bases, and 7 bases lay outside the gene matches. CDR1 and CDR2 (germline): SNHLY, FYNNEI. CDR3 sequence reads: CASSRGPDGELFF. CDR3 nucleotides: TGTGCCAGTTCCAGGGGGCCGGACGGGGAGCTGTTTTTT.

V and J are TRBV30 and TRBJ2-2; D is possibly TRBD2 (6 bases). Germline V gene sequence: CDR1 GTSNPN, CDR2 SVGIG (reference sequence). The CDR3 consists of 15 residues. Trimming took off 4 bases at V and 1 base at J, with 13 bases between the two ends. The CDR3 nucleotides read TGTGCCTGGAAAGAGTTGGGACTGAACACCGGGGAGCTGTTTTTT. Its protein product is CAWKELGLNTGELFF. The full variable domain, with the rest looked up from reference TRBV30 and TRBJ2-2, is SQTIHQWPATLVQPVGSPLSLECTVEGTSNPNLYWYRQAAGRGLQLLFYSVGIGQISSEVPQNLSASRPQDRQFILSSKKLLLSDSGFYLCAWKELGLNTGELFFGEGSRLTVL.

V is TRBV30 and J is TRBJ1-6; no firm D call. Trimming took off 1 base at V and 7 bases at J, with 11 bases between the two ends. The length of the CDR3 is 14 residues. The germline gives CDR1 GTSNPN, CDR2 SVGIG (reference sequence). The CDR3 reads CAWSGPAVNSPLHF. The CDR3 DNA reads as TGTGCCTGGAGTGGCCCAGCAGTCAATTCACCCCTCCACTTT.

The chain uses TRBV7-9 and TRBJ1-6, with a weak D call TRBD1 (5 bases). This CDR3 spans 16 amino acids. Germline V gene data show CDR1 as SEHNR and CDR2 as FQNEAQ (reference sequence). Trimming pared 1 base from V and 8 bases from J, leaving 15 bases between. The CDR3 region is CASSLVGQLRDSPLHF. The CDR3 bases are TGTGCCAGCAGCTTAGTAGGACAATTAAGGGATTCACCCCTCCACTTT.

The rearrangement joins TRBV5-1 to TRBJ2-5; possibly TRBD1 for D (6 bases). The CDR3 extends over 16 amino acids. Per the germline V gene, CDR1 is SGHRS and CDR2 is YFSETQ. The V end was cut by 0 bases, the J end by 3 bases, with 15 bases between. CDR3 DNA: TGCGCCAGCAGCTTGGCGCTGGGGGCAGGGGAAGAGACCCAGTACTTC. Amino acid sequence: CASSLALGAGEETQYF.

The CDR3 DNA reads as TGTGCCAGCAGTTCCGGCCTAACGGCAGATACGCAGTATTTT. Translation: CASSSGLTADTQYF. The V call is TRBV6-5, the J call TRBJ2-3; D remains unclear. Germline-derived CDR1 and CDR2 are MNHEY and SVGAGI. The V end lost 4 bases, the J end lost 4 bases, and 12 bases lay between the germline ends. The CDR3 runs 14 residues.

The rearrangement links TRBV7-6 to TRBJ2-1; D call uncertain. The V and J ends lost 5 bases and 4 bases respectively, with 15 bases between them. This CDR3 region has 15 residues. The germline gives CDR1 SGHVS, CDR2 FNYEAQ. The CDR3, as DNA: TGTGCCAGCAGCCTAAATGGGAACGGGTACAATGAGCAGTTCTTC. Amino acids: CASSLNGNGYNEQFF.

The J gene is TRBJ1-1, the V gene TRBV12-3 or TRBV12-4; possible D gene TRBD1, 6 bases. The V gene lost 6 bases and the J gene lost 8 bases, with 7 bases spanning the gap. CDR3 length equals 10 residues. The CDR3 sequence is CASRQGEAFF. As DNA, the CDR3 is TGTGCCAGCAGACAGGGAGAAGCTTTCTTT.

This clone has a handful of counts. This chain links TRBV7-9 with TRBJ1-2; unclear D gene. The CDR3 totals 15 residues. With 1 base removed from V and 4 bases from J, the gap between germline ends came to 13 bases. Looked up from germline, CDR1 is SEHNR and CDR2 is FQNEAQ (reference sequence). CDR3 residues: CASSLERLNLYGYTF. The CDR3 region has the DNA TGTGCCAGCAGCTTAGAAAGACTGAACCTCTATGGCTACACCTTC.

This chain joins TRBV5-1 and TRBJ2-6, with D hard to call. The germline gives CDR1 SGHRS, CDR2 YFSETQ. Trimming took 0 bases from V and 1 from J, leaving 2 bases between them. The CDR3 loop spans 14 amino acids. CDR3: CASSLVSGANVLTF. CDR3 DNA: TGCGCCAGCAGCTTGGTTTCTGGGGCCAACGTCCTGACTTTC.

The V and J genes are TRBV5-1 and TRBJ1-1; D is undetermined. Germline V gene data show CDR1 as SGHRS and CDR2 as YFSETQ. V lost 0 bases and J lost 7, with 16 bases in between. The CDR3 is made up of 15 amino acids. CDR3 DNA: TGCGCCAGCAGCTTGGGGCTAGCTACTCGCGATGAAGCTTTCTTT. It codes for CASSLGLATRDEAFF.

The chain is built from TRBV27 and TRBJ2-1, with D unresolved. Germline V gene sequence: CDR1 MNHEY, CDR2 SMNVEV (reference sequence). Deletions cut 3 bases from V and 6 bases from J, with 9 bases between. The CDR3 covers 13 residues. Written as DNA, the CDR3 is TGTGCCAGCAGTTTGCGAGGCCCCAATGAGCAGTTCTTC. Its protein is CASSLRGPNEQFF.

The chain links TRBV9 to TRBJ2-1, with D possibly matching TRBD2 (5 bases). Germline V gene lookup returns CDR1 SGDLS and CDR2 YYNGEE. V shed 4 bases and J shed 9 bases, with 14 bases lying between them. The CDR3 runs 13 residues. CDR3 DNA: TGTGCCAGCAGCACCACTAGATATAGTGAGCAGTTCTTC. Its translation is CASSTTRYSEQFF.

V is TRBV11-1 and J is TRBJ1-1; TRBD1 is a possible D gene (5 bases). Germline lookup yields CDR1 SGHAT and CDR2 FQDESV (reference sequence). Trimming left V 1 base short and J 6 bases short, with 12 bases between. The CDR3 spans 14 residues. CDR3 nucleotides: TGTGCCAGCAGCTTAGTTGGGACCGGGTCTGAAGCTTTCTTT. Protein: CASSLVGTGSEAFF.

This rearrangement joins TRBV28 to TRBJ1-2, with D perhaps matching TRBD1 (6 bases). The CDR3 spans 14 residues. Germline V gives CDR1 MDHEN, CDR2 SYDVKM. V lost 5 bases to trimming and J lost 3 bases, with 13 bases between them. CDR3 in DNA: TGTGCCAGCAGTACCCAGGGGCAGCACTATGGCTACACCTTC. Amino acids: CASSTQGQHYGYTF.

The V and J genes are TRBV6-2 or TRBV6-3 and TRBJ2-1; 7 bases match TRBD2. J lost 5 bases, V lost 2 bases, and 3 bases had no gene match. The CDR3 sequence is 14 residues long. Germline CDR1 MNHEY, CDR2 SVGEGT. This CDR3 is CASSYSGNHNEQFF. For the CDR3, the DNA is TGTGCCAGCAGTTACAGCGGGAACCACAATGAGCAGTTCTTC.

The CDR3: CARRRREGLREQFF. For the CDR3, the DNA is TGTGCCAGAAGGCGGCGGGAGGGTTTAAGGGAGCAGTTCTTC. The V gene is TRBV19, the J gene TRBJ2-1; 9 nucleotides match TRBD2. This CDR3 has 14 residues. J gave up 10 bases and V 9 bases, and 13 bases lay outside the gene matches. Germline values: CDR1 LNHDA, CDR2 SQIVND (reference sequence).

V is TRBV28 and J is TRBJ2-3; weak D call: TRBD2 (6 bases). Per germline, CDR1 MDHEN and CDR2 SYDVKM. Deletions cut 1 base from V and 2 bases from J, with 13 bases between. There are 16 residues in the CDR3. CDR3 nucleotides: TGTGCCAGCAGTTTATTCGTGGGGGGATCCACAGATACGCAGTATTTT. It encodes CASSLFVGGSTDTQYF.

This chain links TRBV5-4 with TRBJ2-1, with D perhaps given as TRBD1 or TRBD2 (7 bases each). The CDR3 is made up of 14 amino acids. In germline, CDR1 is SGHNT, CDR2 YYREEE (reference sequence). V was clipped by 2 bases and J by 7 bases, with 13 bases between them. The CDR3 nucleotides read TGTGCCAGCAGCTTAGCGGGGACAGTAAATGAGCAGTTCTTC. Amino acids: CASSLAGTVNEQFF.

This clone was counted between two and nine times. Different DNA sequences within this sample yield the same CDR3. The chain recombines TRBV4-2 with TRBJ1-1; D is uncertain. Germline V lookup: CDR1 LGHNA, CDR2 YNFKEQ. V dropped 4 bases and J dropped 2 bases, with 8 bases sitting between them. The CDR3 contains 13 residues. CDR3 region: CASSRTLNTEAFF. CDR3 sequence (DNA): TGTGCCAGCAGCCGAACATTAAACACTGAAGCTTTCTTT.